Listed below are T cell receptor beta chains from one sample, sequenced in a study of blood T cell repertoires in COVID-19. Measured with immunoSEQ multiplex PCR; TCRdb has only the in-frame clones, and not every one. The sample includes about 190,000 clones, under 90% of them seen just once. The source material was peripheral blood. The receptors come from a man aged 40-55 years with acute or convalescent COVID-19. Each CDR3 is given with its conserved first and last residue. A D gene is named only where the DNA matches it firmly. The listing skips clone size in some rows; elsewhere it reads once, few, many or a size class.

-,TRBD2,TRBJ2-3,15,TRBV18,CASSQILARTDTQYF,TGTGCCAGCTCACAAATACTAGCGAGGACAGATACGCAGTATTTT
-,-,TRBJ1-6,15,TRBV6-5,CASTLDRVGNSPLHF,TGTGCCAGCACCTTGGACAGAGTCGGGAATTCACCCCTCCACTTT
-,-,TRBJ2-3,13,TRBV6-5,CASSLQGIDTQYF,TGTGCCAGCAGCCTACAGGGAATAGATACGCAGTATTTT
-,TRBD1,TRBJ1-5,16,TRBV18,CASSLGQVSSNQPQHF,TGTGCCAGCTCACTCGGACAGGTTTCCTCTAATCAGCCCCAGCATTTT
-,-,TRBJ1-1,16,TRBV5-1,CASSLGHSGMNTEAFF,TGCGCCAGCAGCTTGGGCCACAGCGGCATGAACACTGAAGCTTTCTTT
-,-,TRBJ2-7,15,TRBV21-1,CASSPGDRSSYEQYF,TGTGCCAGCAGCCCCGGGGACAGGAGCTCCTACGAGCAGTACTTC
-,TRBD2,TRBJ2-7,14,TRBV30,CAWTSGAGGYEQYF,TGTGCCTGGACGAGTGGGGCGGGGGGCTACGAGCAGTACTTC
once,-,TRBJ2-1,20,TRBV7-6,CASSLLPGGKFYSSYNEQFF,TGTGCCAGCAGCTTACTGCCAGGGGGGAAATTTTATAGCTCCTACAATGAGCAGTTCTTC
-,-,TRBJ2-7,12,TRBV28,CASSLSSYEQYF,TGTGCCAGCAGCCTGAGCTCCTACGAGCAGTACTTC
-,-,TRBJ2-7,16,TRBV30,CAWRPRPGTLSYEQYF,TGTGCCTGGAGACCCCGGCCAGGGACTCTCTCCTACGAGCAGTACTTC
-,TRBD1,TRBJ1-2,14,TRBV28,CASSFGQGAQGYTF,TGTGCCAGCAGTTTCGGACAGGGGGCTCAAGGCTACACCTTC
-,TRBD1,TRBJ2-7,16,TRBV7-7,CASSFPRDRRRREQYF,TGTGCCAGCAGCTTTCCAAGGGACAGGCGAAGACGGGAGCAGTACTTC
-,-,TRBJ1-3,15,TRBV6-5,CASSQTGSSGNTIYF,TGTGCCAGCAGTCAAACAGGTTCCTCTGGAAACACCATATATTTT
-,TRBD2,TRBJ2-5,15,TRBV5-4,CASSTSGGRQETQYF,TGTGCCAGCAGCACTAGCGGGGGGCGCCAAGAGACCCAGTACTTC
-,TRBD1,TRBJ1-1,14,TRBV19,CASSTGQGYTEAFF,TGTGCCAGTAGTACGGGACAGGGGTACACTGAAGCTTTCTTT